Listed below are T cell receptor beta chains from one sample, sequenced in a study of glioma-infiltrating T cells. MiXCR, run by TCRdb on the multiplex PCR reads, gives a single entry per CDR3 protein. The sample consists of under 130,000 distinct CDR3 sequences, under 30% of them appearing once. Material: glioma tissue, nonneoplastic brain tissue, or PBMCs (not recorded which). These receptors were obtained from a human donor with low-grade glioma or glioblastoma, undergoing nonglioma brain surgery, or in good health (not recorded which). The CDR3 runs from the conserved cysteine through the conserved F or W. A D gene is named only where the DNA matches it firmly. Rows give clone size only sometimes, using once, few, many, or a class for an expanded clone.

DNA,CDR3,D,size,J,V
TGTGCCAGCATGGTCGGGACTAGCGGGGGGAGGTCCTACAATGAGCAGTTCTTC,CASMVGTSGGRSYNEQFF,TRBD2,NA,TRBJ2-1,TRBV7-9
TGCGCCAGCAGATCGACAGGGGGCTTAGACGAGCAGTACTTC,CASRSTGGLDEQYF,TRBD1,NA,TRBJ2-7,TRBV10-2
TGCAGCGCGACAGGGGTAAACTACGAGCAGTACTTC,CSATGVNYEQYF,TRBD1,few,TRBJ2-7,TRBV29-1
TGCAGTGCTAACCCGCGGGCTACCGGGGGGGTAGCGTCAGATACGCAGTATTTT,CSANPRATGGVASDTQYF,TRBD2,NA,TRBJ2-3,TRBV20-1
TGCAGTGCTAAGGCGGCAGGGGCCTTCACCTGGAGCTCTAGAAACACCATATATTTT,CSAKAAGAFTWSSRNTIYF,NA,once,TRBJ1-3,TRBV20-1
TGCGCCAGCAGCCAACTGACAGGGGGTATCGACGAGCAGTACTTC,CASSQLTGGIDEQYF,TRBD1,many,TRBJ2-7,TRBV4-3
TGTGCCAGCAGTTACGCCTTAAAGACAGATACGCAGTATTTT,CASSYALKTDTQYF,NA,many,TRBJ2-3,TRBV6-2/TRBV6-3
TGTGCCAGTAGTATAGATCCGGGTCAGCCCCAGCATTTT,CASSIDPGQPQHF,NA,many,TRBJ1-5,TRBV19
TGCGCCAGCAGCCAGACCTGGGGGGTTAGCACAGATACGCAGTATTTT,CASSQTWGVSTDTQYF,NA,few,TRBJ2-3,TRBV4-3
TGTGCCAGCAGTGACAGTTGGAAACCGGAGACCCAGTACTTC,CASSDSWKPETQYF,NA,many,TRBJ2-5,TRBV6-1
TGTGCCAGCAGCGGGGGCCTGTCGGTGGCAGATACGCAGTATTTT,CASSGGLSVADTQYF,NA,few,TRBJ2-3,TRBV28
TGTGCCAGCAGTTACAAGTTGACTCCCGAGCAGTACTTC,CASSYKLTPEQYF,NA,many,TRBJ2-7,TRBV6-2/TRBV6-3
TGCGCCAGCAGCCAAGGGGGAGGGATAGAAAAACTGTTTTTT,CASSQGGGIEKLFF,NA,NA,TRBJ1-4,TRBV4-3
TGTGCCAGCAGCTTAGGTGCAGGAAGCACTGAAGCTTTCTTT,CASSLGAGSTEAFF,NA,NA,TRBJ1-1,TRBV13
TGTGCCAGCAGCATAGCTACCACAGATACGCAGTATTTT,CASSIATTDTQYF,NA,many,TRBJ2-3,TRBV7-2
TGTGCCAGCAGCCCCCAGAACCAGGGAAACACCATATATTTT,CASSPQNQGNTIYF,NA,few,TRBJ1-3,TRBV5-4
TGTGCCAGCAACGAGGGGGCGTCAGATCAGCCCCAGCATTTT,CASNEGASDQPQHF,TRBD1,few,TRBJ1-5,TRBV7-9
TGTGCCAGCAGCTCCCGATTAGCCAAAAACATTCAGTACTTC,CASSSRLAKNIQYF,NA,NA,TRBJ2-4,TRBV11-2
TGTGCCAGCGGGGAGGAGCGGCGAAAGGTTGGAAACACCATATATTTT,CASGEERRKVGNTIYF,NA,many,TRBJ1-3,TRBV28
TGTGCCAGCACCTCGGCCGGTGGTGGCACAGATACGCAGTATTTT,CASTSAGGGTDTQYF,NA,many,TRBJ2-3,TRBV6-1
TGTGCCACCAGCAGACAGGATTATAATTCACCCCTCCACTTT,CATSRQDYNSPLHF,NA,many,TRBJ1-6,TRBV15
TGTGCCAGCAGGGCCTCATCAGCGGGGGACCAGAACATTCAGTACTTC,CASRASSAGDQNIQYF,TRBD2,NA,TRBJ2-4,TRBV2
TGTGCCAGCAGCTTAGATTGGGGTACCAAGAAGACCCAGTACTTC,CASSLDWGTKKTQYF,NA,many,TRBJ2-5,TRBV7-2
TGTGCCAGCAGTTTAACTAGCGGGGGGACAGAGCAGTTCTTC,CASSLTSGGTEQFF,TRBD2,NA,TRBJ2-1,TRBV12-3/TRBV12-4
TGTGCCAGCAGCAAAAGTCTAGCGGGGGTCACCCAAGAGACCCAGTACTTC,CASSKSLAGVTQETQYF,TRBD2,NA,TRBJ2-5,TRBV3-1
TGTGCCAGCAGTTTTTACCGCTACGAGCAGTACTTC,CASSFYRYEQYF,NA,NA,TRBJ2-7,TRBV12-3/TRBV12-4
TGTGCCAGCAGTCCCCCTTATAGCAATCAGCCCCAGCATTTT,CASSPPYSNQPQHF,NA,many,TRBJ1-5,TRBV27
TGTGCCAGCAGTGGCCCCGGGGGAGCAGATACGCAGTATTTT,CASSGPGGADTQYF,NA,NA,TRBJ2-3,TRBV2
TGCGCCAGCAGCCAAGATAATCGATTGGCCCGGGCTGAAGCTTTCTTT,CASSQDNRLARAEAFF,NA,NA,TRBJ1-1,TRBV4-1
TGTGCCAGTAGTAACCGCGGGGGGGAACGGTATGGCTACACCTTC,CASSNRGGERYGYTF,NA,few,TRBJ1-2,TRBV19
TGTGCCAGCAGCCAGAGGACAGTCCACGAGCAGTACTTC,CASSQRTVHEQYF,NA,NA,TRBJ2-7,TRBV3-1